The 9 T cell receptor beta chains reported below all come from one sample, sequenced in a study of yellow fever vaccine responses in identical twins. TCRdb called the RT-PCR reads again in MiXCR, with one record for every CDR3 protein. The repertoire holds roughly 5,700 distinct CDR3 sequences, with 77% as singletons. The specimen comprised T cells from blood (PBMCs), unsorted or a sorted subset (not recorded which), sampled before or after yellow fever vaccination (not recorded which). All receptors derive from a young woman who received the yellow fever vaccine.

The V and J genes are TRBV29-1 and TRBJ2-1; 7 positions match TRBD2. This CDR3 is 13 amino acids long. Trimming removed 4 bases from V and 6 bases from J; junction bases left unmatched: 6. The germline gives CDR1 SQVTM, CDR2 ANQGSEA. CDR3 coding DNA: TGCAGCGTTGGTTGGGACTATTCCAATGAGCAGTTCTTC. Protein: CSVGWDYSNEQFF.

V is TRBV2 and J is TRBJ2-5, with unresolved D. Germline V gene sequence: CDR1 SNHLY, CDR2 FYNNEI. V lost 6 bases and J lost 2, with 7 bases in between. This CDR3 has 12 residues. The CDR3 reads CASSPQQETQYF. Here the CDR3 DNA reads TGTGCCAGCAGCCCTCAACAAGAGACCCAGTACTTC.

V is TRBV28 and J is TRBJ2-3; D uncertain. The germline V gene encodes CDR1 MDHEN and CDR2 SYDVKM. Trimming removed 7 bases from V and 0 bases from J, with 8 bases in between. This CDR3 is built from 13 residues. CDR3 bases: TGTGCCAGCAACCGAGCTAGCACAGATACGCAGTATTTT. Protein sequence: CASNRASTDTQYF.

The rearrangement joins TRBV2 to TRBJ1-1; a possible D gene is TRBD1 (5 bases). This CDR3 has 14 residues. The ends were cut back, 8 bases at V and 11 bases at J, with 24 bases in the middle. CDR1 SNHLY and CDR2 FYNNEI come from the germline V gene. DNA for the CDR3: TGTGCCAGCCTGGAGGAGGTCCCGGGCGGGGGGGCTTTCTTT. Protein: CASLEEVPGGGAFF.

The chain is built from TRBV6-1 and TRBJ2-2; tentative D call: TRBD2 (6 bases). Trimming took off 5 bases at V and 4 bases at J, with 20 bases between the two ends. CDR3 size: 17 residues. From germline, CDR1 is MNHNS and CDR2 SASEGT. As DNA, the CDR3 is TGTGCCAGCAGTAAACCGGGACTCAACACTCTCACCGGGGAGCTGTTTTTT. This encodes CASSKPGLNTLTGELFF.

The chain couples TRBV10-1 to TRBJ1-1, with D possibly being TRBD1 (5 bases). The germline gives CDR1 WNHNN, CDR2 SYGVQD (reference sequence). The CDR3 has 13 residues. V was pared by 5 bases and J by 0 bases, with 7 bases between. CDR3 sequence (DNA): TGCGCCAGCAGTAAGACAGTGAACACTGAAGCTTTCTTT. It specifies CASSKTVNTEAFF.

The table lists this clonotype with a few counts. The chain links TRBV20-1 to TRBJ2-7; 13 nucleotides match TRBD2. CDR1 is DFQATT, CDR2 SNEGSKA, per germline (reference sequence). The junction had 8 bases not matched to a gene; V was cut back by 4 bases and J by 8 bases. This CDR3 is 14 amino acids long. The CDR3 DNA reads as TGCAGTGCTAAACTAGCGGGAGGGCCCGGCAAGCAGTACTTC. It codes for CSAKLAGGPGKQYF.

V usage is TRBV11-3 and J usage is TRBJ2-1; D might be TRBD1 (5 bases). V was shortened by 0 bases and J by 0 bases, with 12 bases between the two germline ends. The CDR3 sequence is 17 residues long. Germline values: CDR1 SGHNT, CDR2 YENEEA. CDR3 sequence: CASSLDVGAPSYNEQFF. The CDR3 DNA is TGTGCCAGCAGCTTAGATGTTGGGGCACCCTCCTACAATGAGCAGTTCTTC.

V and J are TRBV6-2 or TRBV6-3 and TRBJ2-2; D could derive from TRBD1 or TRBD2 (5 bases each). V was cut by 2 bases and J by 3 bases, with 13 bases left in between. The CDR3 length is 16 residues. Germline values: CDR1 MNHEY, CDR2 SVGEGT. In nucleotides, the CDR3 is TGTGCCAGCAGTTACCCTTGGGGGAGATACACCGGGGAGCTGTTTTTT. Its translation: CASSYPWGRYTGELFF.